The clone carrying this T cell receptor beta chain was found a few times. Isolated RNA was reverse transcribed in full, so expressed TCRB transcripts were sequenced. Method: immunoSEQ multiplex PCR; TCRdb's copy keeps in-frame clones and lacks some. Among 140,000 to 150,000 clones listed, 40% to 60% were seen once. The data originate from a study of beta chain features in type 1 diabetes. This CDR3 comprises 15 residues. The sequenced material came from Tregs from blood. V is TRBV12-1 and J is TRBJ2-1; the table's D call, TRBD2, has no DNA check behind it. TRBV12-1 is reported as a pseudogene. This receptor was identified in a man aged 18 to 35 in good health. The CDR3 DNA is TGTGCCAGCAGCAAACTAGCGGGGGGAAACAATGAGCAGTTCTTC. It translates to CASSKLAGGNNEQFF.